The clone carrying this T cell receptor beta chain was seen only a few times. Its cognate antigen is unknown. A J-beta primer mix and a sample-barcoded 5' primer were used in a second PCR of about 7 to 11 cycles. Researchers report that each sample yielded at least 3 million CDR3-containing paired-end reads. TCRdb used MiXCR to reprocess the 5' RACE reads, holding one entry per CDR3 protein. The sample contains about 1,400,000 distinct CDR3 sequences, roughly 59% of which appear only once. The V end was cut by 0 bases, the J end by 9 bases, with 6 bases between. This CDR3 spans 11 amino acids. Germline CDR1 reads DFQATT; CDR2 reads SNEGSKA (reference sequence). This sample stems from a study of blood T cells in healthy people across ages. Study conclusions and caveats: Roughly linear age-related decline in beta diversity appeared, significant by age roughly 40. Unknown donor CMV status possibly confounded expanded clonotype changes.

The material sequenced was blood. The V call is TRBV20-1, the J call TRBJ2-1; D is uncertain. The sequence was collected from a man aged 18 to 35 in good health. CDR3 sequence: CSARDASEQFF. In DNA form, the CDR3 reads TGCAGTGCTAGAGATGCAAGTGAGCAGTTCTTC.